The 4 T cell receptor beta chains in this list originate from one sample, sequenced in a study of metastatic and nonmetastatic thyroid tumors. No treatment had been given to any patient before thyroid surgery. TCRdb called clones again from the PCR reads with MiXCR. The table records about 19,000 clones, approximately 22% of them present only once. The sequenced sample consisted of tumor tissue. These receptors came from a male donor with papillary thyroid cancer or a benign thyroid nodule (not recorded which). Some clones in this sample may be carry-over from other donors' samples.

A few counts support this clone. This may stem from a read error, because a much larger clone lies one nucleotide away. The rearrangement joins TRBV25-1 to TRBJ2-2; the D gene is possibly TRBD1 (5 bases). In germline, CDR1 is MGHDK, CDR2 SYGVNS. Trimming shortened V by 1 base and J by 2 bases, and 14 bases separated the two germline ends. The CDR3 has 17 residues. DNA for the CDR3: TGTGCCAGCAGTGAATTTTATGTGCAGGGCAACACCGGGGAGCTGTTTTTT. This encodes CASSEFYVQGNTGELFF. Full variable domain (rest looked up from reference TRBV25-1 and TRBJ2-2): EADIYQTPRYLVIGTGKKITLECSQTMGHDKMYWYQQDPGMELHLIHYSYGVNSTEKGDLSSESTVSRIRTEHFPLTLESARPSHTSQYLCASSEFYVQGNTGELFFGEGSRLTVL.

This clone has more than one count but fewer than ten. This chain uses TRBV10-3 with TRBJ1-3, with 7 bases fitting TRBD1. The CDR3 covers 15 residues. V was clipped by 2 bases and J by 1 base; unmatched bases: 2. Germline V gene sequence: CDR1 ENHRY, CDR2 SYGVKD. The CDR3 bases are TGTGCCATCAGTGAGCAACAGGGGTCTGGAAACACCATATATTTT. This sequence encodes CAISEQQGSGNTIYF.

This chain uses TRBV9 with TRBJ2-1, with no clear D. Germline assignment: CDR1 SGDLS and CDR2 YYNGEE. Trimming pared 7 bases from V and 2 bases from J, leaving 10 bases between. This CDR3 has 13 residues. For the CDR3, the DNA is TGTGCCAGCGGGAAGCCGACCTACAATGAGCAGTTCTTC. Amino acids: CASGKPTYNEQFF. The variable domain in full, with the rest retrieved from reference TRBV9 and TRBJ2-1, is DSGVTQTPKHLITATGQRVTLRCSPRSGDLSVYWYQQSLDQGLQFLIQYYNGEERAKGNILERFSAQQFPDLHSELNLSSLELGDSALYFCASGKPTYNEQFFGPGTRLTVL.

This clone was seen just once. The J gene is TRBJ2-2, the V gene TRBV5-1; perhaps TRBD1 as D (5 bases). Trimming left V 3 bases short and J 2 bases short, with 11 bases between. Germline V gene sequence: CDR1 SGHRS, CDR2 YFSETQ. The CDR3 totals 15 residues. The CDR3 nucleotides are TGCGCCAGCAGCTCACGGACATGTAACACCGGGGAGCTGTTTTTT. This codes for CASSSRTCNTGELFF.